This T cell receptor (beta chain) was recovered during a study of shared clonotypes between healthy human individuals. Turning to the study itself: Every donor yielded three CD4 naive, three CD4 memory, two CD8 naive and one CD8 memory plate.

CDR3 size: 14 residues. V shed 3 bases and J 5 bases; nucleotides not matched to a gene: 4. Germline V gene lookup returns CDR1 SEHNR and CDR2 FQNEAQ (reference sequence). Of note for this clone: Its antigen remains unknown.

Across several immunoSEQ plates, the genomic DNA of each subset was split evenly. Sequencing was performed with immunoSEQ multiplex PCR; in TCRdb, only in-frame clones are kept and a portion is missing. This sample has about 700,000 clones, with about 90% found just once. Naive CD8 isolation took CD45RO-negative cells positively selected for CCR7 and excluded terminally differentiated effector memory CD45RA+ cells. Study-level results: A reduction in generation probabilities was seen for non-shared clonotypes relative to those shared by all four donors. About 5% of naive CD4 clonotypes were shared across four donors.

This TCR was recovered from a man aged 25-40 years in good health. Material for sequencing was naive CD8+ T cells sorted from blood. The gene calls are TRBV7-9 and TRBJ2-5, with 9 bases aligning to TRBD1. The DNA for the CDR3 is TGTGCCAGCAGCTTGACAGGGGGTGAGGAGACCCAGTACTTC. This encodes CASSLTGGEETQYF.